This TCR beta chain was obtained from a study of cytomegalovirus exposure and HLA in healthy donors. This clone showed up just a few times. Looked up from germline, CDR1 is KGHSH and CDR2 is LQKENI. The CDR3 is made up of 15 amino acids. The J segment lost 1 base and the V segment lost 8 bases, leaving 7 bases of the junction unmatched. PCR primers comprised 60 Vbeta and 13 Jbeta primers. Sequencing used immunoSEQ multiplex PCR; TCRdb keeps in-frame clones, though not all of them. In the table there are around 140,000 clones, about 74% of which are singletons. The sample comprised PBMCs. The TCR sequence derives from a man in his forties or fifties in good health and CMV-seropositive. The chain combines TRBV18 with TRBJ2-2; 7 positions match TRBD2. The CDR3 protein is CASTKAGVNTGELFF. CDR3 in DNA: TGTGCCAGCACAAAGGCGGGGGTGAACACCGGGGAGCTGTTTTTT.